Listed below are T cell receptor beta chains from one sample, sequenced in a study of blood T cell repertoires in COVID-19. TCRdb keeps only in-frame clones here, not all; method: immunoSEQ multiplex PCR. Of 200,000 to 250,000 clones listed, approximately 90% are singletons. The sequenced material came from PBMCs or T cells enriched from blood (not recorded which). Receptors originate from a woman aged 25 to 39 who had recovered from COVID-19. Each CDR3 is given without its conserved first and last residue. The D gene is left open where the match is weak. The size entry is marked missing in some rows and otherwise reads once, few, many or a size class.

TRBJ2-1,TRBD1,NA,TRBV27,ASSLTGGDNEQF
TRBJ1-3,NA,NA,TRBV7-9,ASSLTPGPRNTIY
TRBJ2-1,TRBD2,NA,TRBV6-1,ASSEGAGGSSYNEQF
TRBJ1-6,TRBD1,NA,TRBV27,ASRRNRGDNSPLH
TRBJ1-1,TRBD1,NA,TRBV9,ASSVDRGNTEAF
TRBJ2-5,TRBD1,NA,TRBV29-1,SVGDGTAQETQY
TRBJ1-2,TRBD1,NA,TRBV5-1,ASSRQGASGVNYGYT
TRBJ2-1,TRBD2,NA,TRBV3-1/TRBV3-2,ASSLQVGRGDYYNEQF
TRBJ1-6,NA,NA,TRBV3-1/TRBV3-2,ASSQATYSPLH
TRBJ1-2,NA,NA,TRBV7-9,ASSQAPRTVFDGYT
TRBJ2-6,NA,NA,TRBV3-1/TRBV3-2,ASSRYGSSGANVLT
TRBJ2-6,NA,NA,TRBV19,ASTDRSYSGANVLT
TRBJ2-1,NA,NA,TRBV7-3,ASSTTSLVSEQF
TRBJ1-5,NA,NA,TRBV25-1,ATGDRGEGQPQH
TRBJ1-1,NA,NA,TRBV5-1,ASTLGGRTEAF
TRBJ2-5,NA,few,TRBV7-9,ASSLPETQY
TRBJ2-3,NA,NA,TRBV7-2,ASSLELASTDTQY
TRBJ1-5,NA,NA,TRBV5-1,ASSLASGKWPQH
TRBJ1-2,TRBD1,NA,TRBV6-1,ASSEAGVGTGANYGYT
TRBJ2-1,TRBD2,NA,TRBV4-3,ASSQGRTSPNEQF
TRBJ1-3,NA,NA,TRBV4-3,ASSQARLGSGNTIY
TRBJ1-6,TRBD1,NA,TRBV7-2,ASSPRGRQNNSPLH
TRBJ2-1,NA,NA,TRBV4-2,ASSQPRGEQF
TRBJ2-1,TRBD2,once,TRBV19,ASSIIGVGGYNEQF
TRBJ1-1,NA,NA,TRBV20-1,SASLPGVDTEAF
TRBJ1-6,TRBD1,few,TRBV2,ASSRLTGGNSPLH
TRBJ2-1,NA,few,TRBV1,TSRRASGGAGDEQF
TRBJ2-2,TRBD2,NA,TRBV27,ASKRVLAGVNNTGELF
TRBJ2-2,TRBD1,NA,TRBV9,ASSVLRDRVNGELF
TRBJ1-2,NA,once,TRBV2,ASSGNYGEGGGYT
TRBJ1-2,TRBD1,NA,TRBV19,ASSIGTGAPGGYGYT
TRBJ2-4,NA,NA,TRBV5-1,ASSPLGVSVLNIQY
TRBJ1-5,TRBD1,NA,TRBV6-1,ASSKGGQGARWSNQPQH